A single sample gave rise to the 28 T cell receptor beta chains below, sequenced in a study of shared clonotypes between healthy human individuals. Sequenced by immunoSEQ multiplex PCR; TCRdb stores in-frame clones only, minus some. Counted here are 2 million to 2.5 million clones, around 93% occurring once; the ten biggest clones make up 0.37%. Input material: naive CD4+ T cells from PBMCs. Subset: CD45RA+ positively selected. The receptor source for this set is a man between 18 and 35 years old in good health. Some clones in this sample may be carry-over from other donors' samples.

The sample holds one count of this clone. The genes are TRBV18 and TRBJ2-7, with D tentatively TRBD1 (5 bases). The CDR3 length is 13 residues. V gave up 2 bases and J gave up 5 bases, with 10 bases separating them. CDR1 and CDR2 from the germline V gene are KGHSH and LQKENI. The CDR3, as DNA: TGTGCCAGCTCACCATCCAGGGCTGACGAGCAGTACTTC. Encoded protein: CASSPSRADEQYF.

CDR3 amino acids: CASSSPRTVNTEAFF. The CDR3 nucleotides read TGTGCCAGCAGCTCGCCCCGGACGGTGAACACTGAAGCTTTCTTT. The chain is built from TRBV7-2 and TRBJ1-1; no definite D call. This CDR3 has 15 amino acids. CDR1 is SGHTA and CDR2 is FQGNSA in the germline V gene. Trimming cost V 4 bases and J 0 bases, with 12 bases left between them.

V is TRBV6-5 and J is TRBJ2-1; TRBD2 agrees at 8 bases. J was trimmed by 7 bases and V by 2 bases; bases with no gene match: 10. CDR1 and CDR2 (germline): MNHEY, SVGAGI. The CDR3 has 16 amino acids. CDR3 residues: CASSYGGGGMRNEQFF. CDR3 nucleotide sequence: TGTGCCAGCAGTTACGGTGGCGGGGGGATGAGAAATGAGCAGTTCTTC.

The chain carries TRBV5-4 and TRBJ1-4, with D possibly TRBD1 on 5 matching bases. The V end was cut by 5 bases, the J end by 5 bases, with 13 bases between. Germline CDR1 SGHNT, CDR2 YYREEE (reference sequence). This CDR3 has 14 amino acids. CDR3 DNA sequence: TGTGCCAGCAGTCCTACAGGACCGAATGAAAAACTGTTTTTT. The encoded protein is CASSPTGPNEKLFF. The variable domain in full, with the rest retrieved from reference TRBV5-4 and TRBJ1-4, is ETGVTQSPTHLIKTRGQQVTLRCSSQSGHNTVSWYQQALGQGPQFIFQYYREEENGRGNFPPRFSGLQFPNYSSELNVNALELDDSALYLCASSPTGPNEKLFFGSGTQLSVL.

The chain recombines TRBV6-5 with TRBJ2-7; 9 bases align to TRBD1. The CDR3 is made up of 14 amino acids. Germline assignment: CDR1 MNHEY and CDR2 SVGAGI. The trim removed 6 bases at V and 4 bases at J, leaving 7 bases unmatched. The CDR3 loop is CASRGTGQGYEQYF. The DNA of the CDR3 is TGTGCCAGCAGGGGGACGGGACAGGGTTACGAGCAGTACTTC.

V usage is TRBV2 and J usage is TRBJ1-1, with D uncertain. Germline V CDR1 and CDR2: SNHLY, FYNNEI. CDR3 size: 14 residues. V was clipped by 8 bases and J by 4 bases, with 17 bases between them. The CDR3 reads CASLEAWRSTEAFF. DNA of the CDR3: TGTGCCAGCCTAGAAGCCTGGAGAAGCACTGAAGCTTTCTTT.

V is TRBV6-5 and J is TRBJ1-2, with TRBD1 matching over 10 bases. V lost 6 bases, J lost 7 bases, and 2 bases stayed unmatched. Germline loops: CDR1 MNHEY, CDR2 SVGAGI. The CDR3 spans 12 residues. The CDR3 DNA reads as TGTGCCAGCAGCTGGACAGGGGGTGGCTACACCTTC. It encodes CASSWTGGGYTF.

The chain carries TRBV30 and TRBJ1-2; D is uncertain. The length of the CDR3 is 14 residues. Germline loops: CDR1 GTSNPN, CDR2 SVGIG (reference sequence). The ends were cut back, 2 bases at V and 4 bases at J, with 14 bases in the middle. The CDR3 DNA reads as TGTGCCTGGAGTAGGGCGTCCCGTAGCTATGGCTACACCTTC. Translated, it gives CAWSRASRSYGYTF.

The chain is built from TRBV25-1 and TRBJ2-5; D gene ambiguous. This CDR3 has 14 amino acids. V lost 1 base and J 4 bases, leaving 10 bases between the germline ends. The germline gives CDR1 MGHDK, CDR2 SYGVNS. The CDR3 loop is CASSEFVLPETQYF. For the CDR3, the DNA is TGTGCCAGCAGTGAATTTGTCCTCCCAGAGACCCAGTACTTC.

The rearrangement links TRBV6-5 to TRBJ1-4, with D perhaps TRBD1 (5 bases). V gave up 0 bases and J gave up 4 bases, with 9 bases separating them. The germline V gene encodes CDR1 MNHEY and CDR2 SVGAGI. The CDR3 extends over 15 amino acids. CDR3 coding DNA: TGTGCCAGCAGTTACTCTTCCAGGGATAATGAAAAACTGTTTTTT. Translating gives CASSYSSRDNEKLFF.

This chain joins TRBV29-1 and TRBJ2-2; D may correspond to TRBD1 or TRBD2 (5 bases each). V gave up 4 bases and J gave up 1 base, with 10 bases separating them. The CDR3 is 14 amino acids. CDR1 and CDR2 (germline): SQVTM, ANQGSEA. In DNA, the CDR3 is TGCAGCGTTGCGGGACGGATGAACACCGGGGAGCTGTTTTTT. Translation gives CSVAGRMNTGELFF.

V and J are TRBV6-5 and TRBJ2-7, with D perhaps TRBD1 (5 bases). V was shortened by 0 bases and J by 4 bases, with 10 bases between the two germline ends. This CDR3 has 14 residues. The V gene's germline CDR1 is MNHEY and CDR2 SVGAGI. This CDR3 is CASSYSDRAYEQYF. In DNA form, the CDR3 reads TGTGCCAGCAGTTACTCAGACAGAGCTTACGAGCAGTACTTC.

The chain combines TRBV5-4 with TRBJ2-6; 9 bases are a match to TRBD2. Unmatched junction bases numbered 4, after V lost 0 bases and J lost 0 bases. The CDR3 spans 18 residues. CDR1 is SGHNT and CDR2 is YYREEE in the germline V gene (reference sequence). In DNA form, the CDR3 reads TGTGCCAGCAGCTTGGGGCTAGCGGGGAGCTCTGGGGCCAACGTCCTGACTTTC. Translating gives CASSLGLAGSSGANVLTF.

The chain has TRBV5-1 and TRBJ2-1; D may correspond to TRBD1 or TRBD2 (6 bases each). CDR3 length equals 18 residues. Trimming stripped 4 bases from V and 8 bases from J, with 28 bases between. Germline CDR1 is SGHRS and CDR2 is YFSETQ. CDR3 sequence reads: CASSTGTYGTPLIDEQFF. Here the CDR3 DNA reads TGCGCCAGCAGCACCGGGACTTACGGGACACCCTTAATCGATGAGCAGTTCTTC.

In DNA form, the CDR3 reads TGTGCCAGCAGTCTGACAGGGCTCCCCGGGGAGCTGTTTTTT. Translated, it gives CASSLTGLPGELFF. The chain joins TRBV6-6 to TRBJ2-2; 7 bases map to TRBD1. The CDR3 is 14 residues long. Germline loops: CDR1 MNHNY, CDR2 SVGAGI (reference sequence). The J segment lost 6 bases and the V segment lost 5 bases, leaving 6 bases of the junction unmatched.

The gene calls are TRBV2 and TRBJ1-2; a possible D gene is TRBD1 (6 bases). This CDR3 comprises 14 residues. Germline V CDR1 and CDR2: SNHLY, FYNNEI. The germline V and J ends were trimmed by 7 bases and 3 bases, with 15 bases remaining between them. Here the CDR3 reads CASIRTAPDYGYTF. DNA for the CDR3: TGTGCCAGCATCAGGACAGCACCAGACTATGGCTACACCTTC.

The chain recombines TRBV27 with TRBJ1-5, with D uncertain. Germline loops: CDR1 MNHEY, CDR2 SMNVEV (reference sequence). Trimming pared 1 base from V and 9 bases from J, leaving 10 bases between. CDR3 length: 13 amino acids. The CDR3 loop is CASSLWTGRPQHF. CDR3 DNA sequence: TGTGCCAGCAGTTTATGGACGGGAAGGCCCCAGCATTTT.

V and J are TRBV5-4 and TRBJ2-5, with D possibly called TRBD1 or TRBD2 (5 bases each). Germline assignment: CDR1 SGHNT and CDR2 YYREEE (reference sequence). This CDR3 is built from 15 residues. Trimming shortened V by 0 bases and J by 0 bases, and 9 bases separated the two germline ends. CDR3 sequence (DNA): TGTGCCAGCAGCTTGGAAGGGACCGACCAAGAGACCCAGTACTTC. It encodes CASSLEGTDQETQYF. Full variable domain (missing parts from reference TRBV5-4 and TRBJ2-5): ETGVTQSPTHLIKTRGQQVTLRCSSQSGHNTVSWYQQALGQGPQFIFQYYREEENGRGNFPPRFSGLQFPNYSSELNVNALELDDSALYLCASSLEGTDQETQYFGPGTRLLVL.

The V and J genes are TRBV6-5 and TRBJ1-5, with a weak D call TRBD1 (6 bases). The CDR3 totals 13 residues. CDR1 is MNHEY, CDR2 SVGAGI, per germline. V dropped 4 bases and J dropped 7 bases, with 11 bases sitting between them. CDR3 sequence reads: CASSSGVRQPQHF. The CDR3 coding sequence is TGTGCCAGCAGTTCAGGGGTGCGACAGCCCCAGCATTTT.

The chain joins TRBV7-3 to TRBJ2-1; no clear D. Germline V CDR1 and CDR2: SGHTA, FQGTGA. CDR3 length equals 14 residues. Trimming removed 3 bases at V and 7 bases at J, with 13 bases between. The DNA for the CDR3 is TGTGCCAGCAGCTTTGGTCATATTTCGAATGAGCAGTTCTTC. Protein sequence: CASSFGHISNEQFF.

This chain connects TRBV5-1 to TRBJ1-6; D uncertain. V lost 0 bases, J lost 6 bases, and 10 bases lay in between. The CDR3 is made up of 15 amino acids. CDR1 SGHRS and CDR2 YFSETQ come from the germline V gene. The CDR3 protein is CASSLGLDGNSPLHF. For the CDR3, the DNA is TGCGCCAGCAGCTTGGGTTTGGACGGTAATTCACCCCTCCACTTT.

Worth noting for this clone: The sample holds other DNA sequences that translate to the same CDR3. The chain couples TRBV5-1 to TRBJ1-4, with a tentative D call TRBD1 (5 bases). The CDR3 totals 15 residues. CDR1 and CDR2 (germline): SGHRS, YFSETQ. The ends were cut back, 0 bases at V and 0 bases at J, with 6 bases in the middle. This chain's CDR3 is CASSLGQTTNEKLFF. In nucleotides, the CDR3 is TGCGCCAGCAGCTTGGGACAGACAACTAATGAAAAACTGTTTTTT.

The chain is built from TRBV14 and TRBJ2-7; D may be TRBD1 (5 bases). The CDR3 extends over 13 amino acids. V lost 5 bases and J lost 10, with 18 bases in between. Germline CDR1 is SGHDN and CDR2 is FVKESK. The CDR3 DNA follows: TGTGCCAGCAGCTACTTCGAAGGGGCCCCCCAGTACTTC. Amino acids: CASSYFEGAPQYF.

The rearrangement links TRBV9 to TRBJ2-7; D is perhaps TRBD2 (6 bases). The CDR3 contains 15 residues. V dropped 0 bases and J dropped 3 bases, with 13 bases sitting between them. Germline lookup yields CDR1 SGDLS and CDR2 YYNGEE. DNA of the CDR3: TGTGCCAGCAGCGTAGGGGGGGTGGACCTCTACGAGCAGTACTTC. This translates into CASSVGGVDLYEQYF.

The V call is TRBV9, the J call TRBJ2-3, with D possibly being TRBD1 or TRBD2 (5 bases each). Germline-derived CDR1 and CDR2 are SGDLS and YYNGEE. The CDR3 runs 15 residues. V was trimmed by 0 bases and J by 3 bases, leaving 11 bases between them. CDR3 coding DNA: TGTGCCAGCAGCGTAGAAGGGACCGGGACAGATACGCAGTATTTT. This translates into CASSVEGTGTDTQYF.

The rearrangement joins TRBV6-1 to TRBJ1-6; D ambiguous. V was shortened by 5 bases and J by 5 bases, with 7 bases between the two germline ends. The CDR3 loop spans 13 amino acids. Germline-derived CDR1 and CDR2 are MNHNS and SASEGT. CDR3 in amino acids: CASSPVDNSPLHF. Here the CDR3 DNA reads TGTGCCAGCAGTCCGGTGGATAATTCACCCCTCCACTTT.

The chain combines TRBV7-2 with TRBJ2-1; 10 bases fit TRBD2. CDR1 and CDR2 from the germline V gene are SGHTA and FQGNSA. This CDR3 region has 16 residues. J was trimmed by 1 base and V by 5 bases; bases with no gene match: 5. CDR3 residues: CASSVTSGTSYNEQFF. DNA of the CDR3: TGTGCCAGCAGCGTTACTAGCGGGACTTCCTACAATGAGCAGTTCTTC.

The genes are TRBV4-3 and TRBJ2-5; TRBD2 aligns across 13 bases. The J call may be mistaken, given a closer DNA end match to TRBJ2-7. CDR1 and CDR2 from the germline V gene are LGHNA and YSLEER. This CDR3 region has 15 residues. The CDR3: CASSQRLAGGDEQYF. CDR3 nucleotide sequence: TGCGCCAGCAGCCAAAGACTAGCGGGAGGCGACGAGCAGTACTTC.